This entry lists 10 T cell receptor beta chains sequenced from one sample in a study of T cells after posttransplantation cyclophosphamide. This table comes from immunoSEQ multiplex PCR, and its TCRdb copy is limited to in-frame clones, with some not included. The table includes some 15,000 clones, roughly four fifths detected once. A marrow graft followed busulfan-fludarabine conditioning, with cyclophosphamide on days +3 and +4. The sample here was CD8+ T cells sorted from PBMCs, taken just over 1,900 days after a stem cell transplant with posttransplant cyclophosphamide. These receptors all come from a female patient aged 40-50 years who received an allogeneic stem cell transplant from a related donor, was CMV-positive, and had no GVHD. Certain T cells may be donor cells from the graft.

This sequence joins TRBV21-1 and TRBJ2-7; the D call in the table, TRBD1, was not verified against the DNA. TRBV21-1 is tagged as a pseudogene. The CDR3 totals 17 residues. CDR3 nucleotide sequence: TGTGCCAGCAGCAAAGGCACCTCTGGGACAGGGGGCACGGTGCAGTACTTC. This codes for CASSKGTSGTGGTVQYF.

The CDR3 DNA reads TGTGCCAGCAGTTTATTAGGGAGCTTGAACACTGAAGCTTTCTTT. This translates into CASSLLGSLNTEAFF. J is TRBJ1-1 and V is TRBV27; D unclear. CDR1 is MNHEY, CDR2 SMNVEV, per germline (reference sequence). This CDR3 has 15 residues. V gave up 1 base and J gave up 0 bases, with 9 bases separating them.

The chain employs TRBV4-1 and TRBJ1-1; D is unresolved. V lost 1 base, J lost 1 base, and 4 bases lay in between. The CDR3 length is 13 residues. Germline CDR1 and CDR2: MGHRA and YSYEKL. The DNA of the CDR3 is TGCGCCAGCAGCCAAGGGAGGAACACTGAAGCTTTCTTT. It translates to CASSQGRNTEAFF.

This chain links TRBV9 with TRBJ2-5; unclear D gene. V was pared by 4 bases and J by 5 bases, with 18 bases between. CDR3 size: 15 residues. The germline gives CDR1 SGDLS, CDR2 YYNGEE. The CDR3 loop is CASSLLAHYTETQYF. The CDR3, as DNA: TGTGCCAGCAGCCTCTTGGCTCACTACACGGAGACCCAGTACTTC.

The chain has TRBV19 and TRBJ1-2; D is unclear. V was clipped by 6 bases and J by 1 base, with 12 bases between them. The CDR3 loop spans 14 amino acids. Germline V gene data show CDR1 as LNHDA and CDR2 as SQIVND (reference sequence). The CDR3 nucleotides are TGTGCCAGTAGCGAGGGCCCCCTTAACTATGGCTACACCTTC. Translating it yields CASSEGPLNYGYTF.

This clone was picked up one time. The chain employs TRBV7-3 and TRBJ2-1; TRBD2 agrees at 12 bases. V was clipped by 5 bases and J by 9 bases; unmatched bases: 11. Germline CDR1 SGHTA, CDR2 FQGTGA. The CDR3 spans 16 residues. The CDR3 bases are TGTGCCAGCAGCCCTTCCGTCGGACTAGCGGGGCGTGAGCAGTTCTTC. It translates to CASSPSVGLAGREQFF.

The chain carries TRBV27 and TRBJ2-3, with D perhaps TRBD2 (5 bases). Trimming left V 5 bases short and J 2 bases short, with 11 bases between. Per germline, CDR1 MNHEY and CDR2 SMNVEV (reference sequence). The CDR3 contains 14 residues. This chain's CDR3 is CASSESGDTDTQYF. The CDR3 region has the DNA TGTGCCAGCAGTGAATCCGGGGACACAGATACGCAGTATTTT.

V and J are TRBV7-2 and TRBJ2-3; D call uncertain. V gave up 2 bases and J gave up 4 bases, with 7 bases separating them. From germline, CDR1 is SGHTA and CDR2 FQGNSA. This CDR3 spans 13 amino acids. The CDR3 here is CASSLLGPDTQYF. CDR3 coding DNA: TGTGCCAGCAGCTTACTAGGCCCAGATACGCAGTATTTT.

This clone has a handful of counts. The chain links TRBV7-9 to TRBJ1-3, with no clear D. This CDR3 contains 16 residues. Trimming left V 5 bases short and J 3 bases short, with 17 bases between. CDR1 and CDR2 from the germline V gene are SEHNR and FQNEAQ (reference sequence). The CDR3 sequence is CASSPPDPAGGNTIYF. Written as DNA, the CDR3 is TGTGCCAGCAGCCCCCCCGATCCCGCGGGTGGAAACACCATATATTTT.

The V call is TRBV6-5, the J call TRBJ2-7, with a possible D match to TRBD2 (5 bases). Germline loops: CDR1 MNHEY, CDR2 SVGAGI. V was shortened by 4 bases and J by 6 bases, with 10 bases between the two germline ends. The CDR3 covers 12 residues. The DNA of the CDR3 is TGTGCCAGCAGTTGGCCTCGGGGCGAGCAGTACTTC. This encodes CASSWPRGEQYF.